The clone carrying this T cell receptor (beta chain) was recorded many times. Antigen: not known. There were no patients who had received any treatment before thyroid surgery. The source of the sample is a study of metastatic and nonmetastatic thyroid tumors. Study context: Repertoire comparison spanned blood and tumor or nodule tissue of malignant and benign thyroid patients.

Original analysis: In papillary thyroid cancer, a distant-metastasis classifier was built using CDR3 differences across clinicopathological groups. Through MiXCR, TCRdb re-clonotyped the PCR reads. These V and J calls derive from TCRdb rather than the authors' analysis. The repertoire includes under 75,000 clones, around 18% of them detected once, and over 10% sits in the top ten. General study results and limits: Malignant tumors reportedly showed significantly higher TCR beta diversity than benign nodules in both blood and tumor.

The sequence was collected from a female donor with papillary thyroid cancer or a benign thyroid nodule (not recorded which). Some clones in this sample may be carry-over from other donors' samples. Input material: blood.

The CDR3 loop reads CASSLGVGEQYF. As DNA, the CDR3 is TGTGCCAGCAGCTTGGGGGTGGGAGAGCAGTACTTC. V and J are TRBV5-5 and TRBJ2-7; D remains unclear. Germline V CDR1 and CDR2: SGHKS, YYEKEE (reference sequence). Deletions cut 0 bases from V and 7 bases from J, with 8 bases between. CDR3 length equals 12 residues.